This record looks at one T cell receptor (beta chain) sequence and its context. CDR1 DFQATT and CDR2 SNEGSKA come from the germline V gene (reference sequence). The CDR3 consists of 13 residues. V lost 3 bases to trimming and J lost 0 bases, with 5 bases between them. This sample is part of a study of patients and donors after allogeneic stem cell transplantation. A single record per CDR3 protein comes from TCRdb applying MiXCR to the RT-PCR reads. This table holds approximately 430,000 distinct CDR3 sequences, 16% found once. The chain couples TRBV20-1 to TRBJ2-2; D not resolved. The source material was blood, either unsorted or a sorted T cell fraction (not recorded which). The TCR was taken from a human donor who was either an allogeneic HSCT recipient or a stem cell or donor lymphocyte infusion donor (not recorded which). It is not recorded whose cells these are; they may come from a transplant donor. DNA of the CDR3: TGCAGTGCTAGTTTTCCGAACACCGGGGAGCTGTTTTTT. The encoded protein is CSASFPNTGELFF.